Presented here are 20 T cell receptor beta chains from one specimen sequenced in a study of blood T cells in healthy people across ages (dated by TCRdb to the mid-2010s). The library was generated by 5' RACE. TCRdb records Illumina HiSeq 2500 as the sequencer. The second PCR ran for about 6 to 12 cycles and used a J-beta primer mix along with a sample-barcoded 5' primer. TCRdb itself trimmed the public reads at Q25 with fastp, ran MiXCR and retained productive beta chains. Duplicate CDR3 protein sequences are folded into a single record with the most common DNA and genes. The sample table lists hundreds of thousands of distinct CDR3 sequences, approximately 30% of them with a count of one. The ten largest account for less than 20% of the sample. Sequencing used blood. These receptors were taken from a woman older than 75 in good health.

This clonotype appeared a few times. The chain carries TRBV10-3 and TRBJ1-6; possible D gene TRBD1, 6 bases. CDR1 ENHRY and CDR2 SYGVKD come from the germline V gene. Trimming took 3 bases from V and 7 from J, leaving 10 bases between them. The CDR3 runs 14 residues. The CDR3 is CAISELQGNSPLHF. CDR3 nucleotides: TGTGCCATCAGTGAACTTCAGGGGAATTCACCCCTCCACTTT.

This clonotype occurred many times. The genes are TRBV7-8 and TRBJ2-1; 8 bases line up with TRBD2. J gave up 4 bases and V 5 bases, and 7 bases lay outside the gene matches. The CDR3 covers 15 residues. Germline loops: CDR1 SGHVS, CDR2 FQNEAQ. CDR3 bases: TGTGCCAGCAGCCTCCAGGGACTAGTTTACAATGAGCAGTTCTTC. Translated: CASSLQGLVYNEQFF.

This clonotype was observed a few times. The rearrangement uses TRBV20-1 and TRBJ1-6, with D possibly matching TRBD1 (5 bases). Germline lookup yields CDR1 DFQATT and CDR2 SNEGSKA (reference sequence). The CDR3 covers 13 residues. V was trimmed by 6 bases and J by 6 bases, leaving 12 bases between them. In DNA form, the CDR3 reads TGCAGTGCCCTCATGGGGGTTAATTCACCCCTCCACTTT. Translated: CSALMGVNSPLHF.

This clonotype has at least ten counts. The genes are TRBV20-1 and TRBJ1-1; 11 bases line up with TRBD1. Looked up from germline, CDR1 is DFQATT and CDR2 is SNEGSKA (reference sequence). CDR3 size: 19 residues. V was clipped by 3 bases and J by 5 bases; unmatched bases: 20. The CDR3 nucleotides are TGCAGTGCTAGGAGCCGCAAAGCGGGACAGGGGGTTATTGGGACTGAAGCTTTCTTT. It specifies CSARSRKAGQGVIGTEAFF.

The chain employs TRBV2 and TRBJ1-5, with 7 bases fitting TRBD1. Germline lookup yields CDR1 SNHLY and CDR2 FYNNEI. The V gene end was trimmed by 6 bases and the J gene end by 0 bases; junction bases not matched to a gene: 5. The CDR3 loop spans 15 amino acids. CDR3 residues: CASRATGVSNQPQHF. The CDR3 DNA sequence: TGTGCCAGCAGGGCCACAGGGGTTAGCAATCAGCCCCAGCATTTT.

This clonotype was observed at least ten times. The chain recombines TRBV30 with TRBJ1-4; D is unresolved. Per the germline V gene, CDR1 is GTSNPN and CDR2 is SVGIG (reference sequence). The CDR3 has 14 residues. Trimming shortened V by 1 base and J by 0 bases, and 6 bases separated the two germline ends. The CDR3 here is CAWSETATNEKLFF. The CDR3 region has the DNA TGTGCCTGGAGTGAGACCGCAACTAATGAAAAACTGTTTTTT.

This chain uses TRBV19 with TRBJ2-5; D gene unclear. Germline V gives CDR1 LNHDA, CDR2 SQIVND (reference sequence). CDR3 length: 11 amino acids. V lost 6 bases, J lost 5 bases, and 7 bases lay in between. CDR3: CASSNEETQYF. In DNA, the CDR3 is TGTGCCAGTAGCAATGAGGAGACCCAGTACTTC.

This clonotype occurred once. A read error may produce the germline difference seen at one junction end. The V call is TRBV7-8, the J call TRBJ1-1; D remains ambiguous. From germline, CDR1 is SGHVS and CDR2 FQNEAQ. This CDR3 is built from 11 residues. The CDR3 region has the DNA TGTGCCAGCAGCTTAAGGACTGGAGCTTTCTTT. The encoded protein is CASSLRTGAFF.

This clonotype has a count of ten or more. The chain recombines TRBV24-1 with TRBJ2-1; D remains ambiguous. The CDR3 contains 15 residues. Germline CDR1 KGHDR, CDR2 SFDVKD. V lost 3 bases and J lost 10, with 18 bases in between. This CDR3 reads CATSDRQSRQWEQFF. In DNA, the CDR3 is TGTGCCACCAGTGATCGGCAATCAAGGCAATGGGAGCAGTTCTTC.

The V and J genes are TRBV6-5 and TRBJ2-5, with D perhaps being TRBD1 or TRBD2 (5 bases each). The J call may be incorrect, as the DNA end agrees better with TRBJ2-7. Germline V gene data show CDR1 as MNHEY and CDR2 as SVGAGI. There are 14 residues in the CDR3. CDR3 amino acids: CASSPGPASHEQYF. The CDR3 DNA follows: TGTGCCAGCAGTCCGGGACCGGCTAGCCACGAGCAGTACTTC.

Of note for this clonotype: The junction departs from germline at one end; a sequencing error may be responsible. The chain couples TRBV6-6 to TRBJ1-2; maybe TRBD1 (5 bases). The germline V gene has CDR1 MNHNY and CDR2 SVGAGI (reference sequence). The CDR3 extends over 16 amino acids. The CDR3 here is CASSYLTGTGNYGYIF. In nucleotides, the CDR3 is TGTGCCAGCAGTTACCTGACGGGGACGGGCAACTATGGCTACATCTTC.

Only one count was recorded for this clonotype. The rearrangement uses TRBV7-2 and TRBJ1-1; 9 bases agree with TRBD1. Per the germline V gene, CDR1 is SGHTA and CDR2 is FQGNSA. The trim removed 3 bases at V and 1 base at J, leaving 9 bases unmatched. The CDR3 is 17 amino acids. CDR3 bases: TGTGCCAGCAGCTTGTGGAGACCGGGACAGGGGAACACTGAAGCTTTCTTT. Amino acids: CASSLWRPGQGNTEAFF.

As concerns this clonotype: A much larger clone lies one base from this, so it may be a read error. V and J are TRBV12-3 or TRBV12-4 and TRBJ2-5; TRBD1 matches 9 bases. The CDR3 is 15 amino acids. The CDR3, as DNA: TGTACCAGCGTGTCCGGGACAGGGTACCAAGAGACCCAGTACTTC. It translates to CTSVSGTGYQETQYF.

The table lists this clonotype with a few counts. V usage is TRBV5-1 and J usage is TRBJ2-7, with D tentatively TRBD1 (6 bases). V lost 0 bases, J lost 1 base, and 17 bases lay in between. This CDR3 is 17 amino acids long. Germline V gives CDR1 SGHRS, CDR2 YFSETQ. CDR3 sequence: CASSLGSGGGLSYEQYF. In DNA form, the CDR3 reads TGCGCCAGCAGCTTGGGGTCGGGTGGGGGCCTATCCTACGAGCAGTACTTC.

Here the CDR3 reads CAWSVRGSTEAFF. CDR3 DNA sequence: TGTGCCTGGAGTGTACGAGGGAGCACTGAAGCTTTCTTT. The J gene is TRBJ1-1, the V gene TRBV30; D is uncertain. CDR1 and CDR2 from the germline V gene are GTSNPN and SVGIG (reference sequence). The CDR3 consists of 13 residues. The ends were cut back, 0 bases at V and 4 bases at J, with 9 bases in the middle.

This clonotype was seen ten or more times. CDR3 DNA sequence: TGTGCCAGCAGTGCAGACAGACCCAATCAGCCCCAGCATTTT. Residues: CASSADRPNQPQHF. The rearrangement joins TRBV12-3 or TRBV12-4 to TRBJ1-5, with D possibly being TRBD1 (5 bases). The CDR3 length is 14 residues. V was shortened by 5 bases and J by 3 bases, with 11 bases between the two germline ends.

This chain's CDR3 is CATSRVRHGNQPQHF. The CDR3 DNA reads TGTGCCACCAGCAGAGTTCGCCATGGGAATCAGCCCCAGCATTTT. The V call is TRBV15, the J call TRBJ1-5; D unclear. V was shortened by 1 base and J by 4 bases, with 11 bases between the two germline ends. Germline V CDR1 and CDR2: LNHNV, YYDKDF (reference sequence). This CDR3 is built from 15 residues. Full variable domain (outside the CDR3, taken from reference TRBV15 and TRBJ1-5): DAMVIQNPRYQVTQFGKPVTLSCSQTLNHNVMYWYQQKSSQAPKLLFHYYDKDFNNEADTPDNFQSRRPNTSFCFLDIRSPGLGDTAMYLCATSRVRHGNQPQHFGDGTRLSIL.

The table lists this clonotype with many counts. The rearrangement joins TRBV9 to TRBJ1-5; D is unresolved. The V end lost 1 base, the J end lost 11 bases, and 13 bases lay between the germline ends. The CDR3 contains 13 residues. The germline gives CDR1 SGDLS, CDR2 YYNGEE. This CDR3 is CASSVNGASAQHF. For the CDR3, the DNA is TGTGCCAGCAGCGTAAATGGTGCGTCGGCCCAGCATTTT.

The chain combines TRBV20-1 with TRBJ2-5; D unresolved. Trimming took 6 bases from V and 11 from J, leaving 19 bases between them. The germline V gene encodes CDR1 DFQATT and CDR2 SNEGSKA (reference sequence). The length of the CDR3 is 12 residues. CDR3 nucleotide sequence: TGCAGTGCGAGTCGAGGCGGCAATGAGCAGTACTTC. Translating gives CSASRGGNEQYF.

This clonotype was recorded many times. The rearrangement uses TRBV10-3 and TRBJ2-5, with TRBD1 matching 10 bases. Trimming at V came to 10 bases and at J to 3 bases, leaving 8 bases not matched to a gene. This CDR3 is 14 amino acids long. Germline V gene sequence: CDR1 ENHRY, CDR2 SYGVKD. In DNA, the CDR3 is TGTGCCACCTCCGGGACAGGGGCGAAAGAGACCCAGTACTTC. Translating gives CATSGTGAKETQYF.